The clone carrying this T cell receptor (beta chain) was seen only a few times. The antigen is not known. Indicated treatment: roughly nine-day PBMC culture with coronavirus spike peptide pools or control peptides (ViraFEST assay). Gathering of the CD4+ T cells, from the unexposed donor, took place before the COVID-19 pandemic (2011-2018). Antigen-specific T cell expansion with peptide pools preceded TCR sequencing in the ViraFEST approach. With the Oncomine TCR Beta short-read assay, DNA from cultured CD4+ T cells was sequenced. Cultured CD4+ T cells yielded the extracted genomic DNA. Each CDR3 protein gets one entry after TCRdb re-called the PCR reads with MiXCR. Here the sample spans some 7,600 distinct CDR3 sequences, about 31% being singletons. The data stem from a study of vaccination and CD4 T cells after COVID-19. Turning to the study itself: Vaccination of participants consisted of two doses of either BNT162b2 or mRNA-1273 vaccine. Overlapping spike peptides from SARS-CoV-2, HCoV-NL63, HCoV-OC43 and HCoV-229E served to stimulate the cells.

Germline CDR1 reads SGHTS; CDR2 reads YDEGEE. V lost 3 bases and J lost 1; bases outside the gene matches: 0. The CDR3 runs to 14 residues. The V call is TRBV5-8, the J call TRBJ2-3, with TRBD1 matching over 9 bases. This receptor was obtained from a human donor in good health. Material: CD4+ T cells from blood, cultured in vitro. The CDR3 coding sequence is TGTGCCAGCAGCTGGGACAGGGGCACAGATACGCAGTATTTT. Its protein product is CASSWDRGTDTQYF.